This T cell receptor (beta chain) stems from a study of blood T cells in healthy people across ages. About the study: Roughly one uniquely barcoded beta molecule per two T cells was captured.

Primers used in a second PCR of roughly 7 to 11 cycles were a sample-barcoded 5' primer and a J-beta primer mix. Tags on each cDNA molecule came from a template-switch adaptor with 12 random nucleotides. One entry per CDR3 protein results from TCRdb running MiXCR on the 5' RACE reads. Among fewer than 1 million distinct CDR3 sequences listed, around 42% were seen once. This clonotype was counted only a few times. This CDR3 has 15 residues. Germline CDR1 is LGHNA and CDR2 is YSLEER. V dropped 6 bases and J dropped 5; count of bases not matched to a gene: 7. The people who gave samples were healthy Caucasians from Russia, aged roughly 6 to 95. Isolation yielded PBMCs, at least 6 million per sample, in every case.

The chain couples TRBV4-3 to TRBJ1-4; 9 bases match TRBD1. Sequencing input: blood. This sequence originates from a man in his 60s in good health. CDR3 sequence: CASSQTGTGNEKLFF. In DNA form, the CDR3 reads TGCGCCAGCAGTCAAACCGGGACAGGGAATGAAAAACTGTTTTTT.